Described below is a single TCR beta chain sequence and its context. What it binds is unknown. This record belongs to a study of T cell responses to AZD1222 COVID-19 vaccine. Here immunoSEQ multiplex PCR was the method, and the copy in TCRdb shows in-frame clones only, minus some. This sample yields 95,000 to 120,000 clones, of which approximately 90% are seen a single time; 3.1% belongs to the top ten. General study points: Repertoire sampling occurred only after the peak T cell response. Donors, mostly white British, included more females; clonal diversity was possibly underestimated. With dominance at 160-218 and 743-854, vaccine-associated CD4 TCRs spanned spike. After two AZD1222 doses, spike-specific TCR breadth and depth rose versus day 0.

The CDR3 spans 14 residues. Germline V gene data show CDR1 as MGHRA and CDR2 as YSYEKL. After removal of 2 bases from V and 11 bases from J, the junction contained 8 bases not matched to a gene. The TCR originated in an adult in good health. Material: peripheral blood, obtained on day 0 of MenACWY control vaccination. The chain employs TRBV4-1 and TRBJ2-1, with 8 bases aligning to TRBD2. Here the CDR3 reads CASSQPQRGMQQFF. As DNA, the CDR3 is TGCGCCAGCAGCCAACCCCAGCGGGGGATGCAGCAGTTCTTC.